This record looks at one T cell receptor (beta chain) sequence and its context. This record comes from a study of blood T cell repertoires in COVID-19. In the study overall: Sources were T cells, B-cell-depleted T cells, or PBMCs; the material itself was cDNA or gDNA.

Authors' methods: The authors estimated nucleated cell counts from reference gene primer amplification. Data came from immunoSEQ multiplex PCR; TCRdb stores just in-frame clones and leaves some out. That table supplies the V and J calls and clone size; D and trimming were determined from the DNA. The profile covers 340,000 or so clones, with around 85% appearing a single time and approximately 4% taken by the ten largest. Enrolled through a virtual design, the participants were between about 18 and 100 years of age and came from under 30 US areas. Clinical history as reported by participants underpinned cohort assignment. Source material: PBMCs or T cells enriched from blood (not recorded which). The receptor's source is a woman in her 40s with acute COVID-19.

The CDR3 nucleotides are TGTGCCAGCAGTGAAGGGGCCCGAGAGTTTGAGACCCAGTACTTC. This encodes CASSEGAREFETQYF. The chain links TRBV2 to TRBJ2-5, with D unresolved. Germline values: CDR1 SNHLY, CDR2 FYNNEI. V lost 1 base, J lost 5 bases, and 14 bases lay in between. This CDR3 spans 15 amino acids.